A single sample is the source of the 16 T cell receptor beta chains below, sequenced in a study of blood T cells in healthy people across ages. With a J-beta primer mix and a sample-barcoded 5' primer, a second PCR ran about 7 to 12 cycles. From the 5' RACE reads, TCRdb called clonotypes with MiXCR, one entry per CDR3 protein. Of 850,000 to 1,300,000 distinct CDR3 sequences listed, 40% to 55% were seen once; the top ten hold 15% to 20%. The sequencing sample was made of blood. These receptors were collected from a woman in her fifties or sixties in good health.

The sample holds a few counts of this clonotype. The gene calls are TRBV28 and TRBJ2-7; D unclear. Germline V gives CDR1 MDHEN, CDR2 SYDVKM. V was clipped by 2 bases and J by 0 bases, with 8 bases between them. This CDR3 contains 14 residues. The CDR3 bases are TGTGCCAGCAGTTTAAAACTATACTCCTACGAGCAGTACTTC. Encoded protein: CASSLKLYSYEQYF.

This chain's CDR3 is CSVEDLWGAKNIQYF. The CDR3 DNA reads TGCAGCGTTGAAGATCTTTGGGGGGCCAAAAACATTCAGTACTTC. The V gene is TRBV29-1, the J gene TRBJ2-4; D possibly matches TRBD1 or TRBD2 (5 bases each). Germline assignment: CDR1 SQVTM and CDR2 ANQGSEA. This CDR3 is built from 15 residues. V was cut by 0 bases and J by 1 base, with 10 bases left in between.

In its sample, this clonotype was seen a few times. Here the CDR3 DNA reads TGTGCCAGGGTCAGACAGGGTAATGAGCAGTTCTTC. It translates to CARVRQGNEQFF. This chain connects TRBV7-3 to TRBJ2-1; the match to TRBD1 covers 7 bases. Germline CDR1 and CDR2: SGHTA and FQGTGA. The CDR3 covers 12 residues. With 9 bases clipped from V and 7 bases from J, the junction kept 6 bases outside the gene matches. The full variable domain, in which reference TRBV7-3 and TRBJ2-1 provide the parts outside the CDR3, is GAGVSQTPSNKVTEKGKYVELRCDPISGHTALYWYRQSLGQGPEFLIYFQGTGAADDSGLPNDRFFAVRPEGSVSTLKIQRTERGDSAVYLCARVRQGNEQFFGPGTRLTVL.

Only a few counts were recorded for this clonotype. V gene TRBV7-8 combines with J gene TRBJ2-1; tentatively, D is TRBD1 or TRBD2 (6 bases each). The CDR3 runs 16 residues. Trimming stripped 7 bases from V and 0 bases from J, with 16 bases between. The germline V gene encodes CDR1 SGHVS and CDR2 FQNEAQ. The CDR3 sequence: CASILEGGRSYNEQFF. The CDR3 DNA reads TGTGCCAGCATCCTCGAGGGGGGTCGCTCCTACAATGAGCAGTTCTTC.

The rearrangement uses TRBV28 and TRBJ2-7; TRBD1 aligns across 11 bases. V lost 4 bases, J lost 3 bases, and 5 bases stayed unmatched. Looked up from germline, CDR1 is MDHEN and CDR2 is SYDVKM. This CDR3 has 15 residues. The CDR3 loop is CASSSPGQGGYEQYF. CDR3 coding DNA: TGTGCCAGCAGTTCACCGGGACAGGGGGGCTACGAGCAGTACTTC.

This clonotype was seen repeatedly, ten times or more. This chain uses TRBV13 with TRBJ1-1, with D tentatively TRBD1 (5 bases). Trimming took off 1 base at V and 7 bases at J, with 19 bases between the two ends. This CDR3 comprises 16 residues. Germline V CDR1 and CDR2: PRHDT, FYEKMQ (reference sequence). The CDR3 loop reads CASSLVGFEGRNEAFF. For the CDR3, the DNA is TGTGCCAGCAGCTTAGTCGGGTTCGAGGGGAGGAATGAAGCTTTCTTT. The full variable domain, in which reference TRBV13 and TRBJ1-1 provide the parts outside the CDR3, is AAGVIQSPRHLIKEKRETATLKCYPIPRHDTVYWYQQGPGQDPQFLISFYEKMQSDKGSIPDRFSAQQFSDYHSELNMSSLELGDSALYFCASSLVGFEGRNEAFFGQGTRLTVV.

At least ten counts were recorded for this clonotype. The chain joins TRBV27 to TRBJ1-5; D is undetermined. CDR3 size: 13 residues. V was cut by 6 bases and J by 2 bases, with 8 bases left in between. Per the germline V gene, CDR1 is MNHEY and CDR2 is SMNVEV (reference sequence). CDR3 protein: CASSLSGNQPQHF. The CDR3 region has the DNA TGTGCCAGCAGCTTAAGTGGCAATCAGCCCCAGCATTTT.

V is TRBV25-1 and J is TRBJ2-5, with a tentative D call TRBD2 (5 bases). This CDR3 region has 16 residues. V was trimmed by 2 bases and J by 5 bases, leaving 18 bases between them. Per the germline V gene, CDR1 is MGHDK and CDR2 is SYGVNS. The CDR3 region is CASSERRGILGETQYF. The CDR3 DNA reads as TGTGCCAGCAGTGAAAGGAGAGGGATCTTGGGGGAGACCCAGTACTTC. The full variable domain, its missing parts supplied by reference TRBV25-1 and TRBJ2-5, is EADIYQTPRYLVIGTGKKITLECSQTMGHDKMYWYQQDPGMELHLIHYSYGVNSTEKGDLSSESTVSRIRTEHFPLTLESARPSHTSQYLCASSERRGILGETQYFGPGTRLLVL.

The V gene is TRBV2, the J gene TRBJ2-7; 7 bases match TRBD1. J was trimmed by 0 bases and V by 10 bases; bases with no gene match: 6. This CDR3 comprises 13 residues. CDR1 is SNHLY, CDR2 FYNNEI, per germline. CDR3 loop: CAITGTASYEQYF. As DNA, the CDR3 is TGTGCCATAACGGGGACAGCCTCCTACGAGCAGTACTTC.

In DNA form, the CDR3 reads TGTGCCACCAAGGCGGACATGAGCTCCTACGAGCAGTACTTC. This translates into CATKADMSSYEQYF. The chain combines TRBV15 with TRBJ2-7, with D maybe TRBD1 (5 bases). Germline CDR1 is LNHNV and CDR2 is YYDKDF (reference sequence). The V end lost 7 bases, the J end lost 0 bases, and 13 bases lay between the germline ends. CDR3 size: 14 residues.

This clonotype was counted between two and nine times. The chain uses TRBV29-1 and TRBJ2-3; tentative D call: TRBD1 (5 bases). CDR3 size: 13 residues. Germline CDR1 is SQVTM and CDR2 is ANQGSEA. Trimming pared 8 bases from V and 6 bases from J, leaving 18 bases between. For the CDR3, the DNA is TGCAGCTTTGGGCAGGGTAGCTCCGATACGCAGTATTTT. This encodes CSFGQGSSDTQYF.

The chain uses TRBV18 and TRBJ2-3; TRBD2 agrees at 12 bases. V lost 3 bases to trimming and J lost 8 bases; unmatched junction nucleotides: 6. The CDR3 loop spans 15 amino acids. Germline V gives CDR1 KGHSH, CDR2 LQKENI. The CDR3, as DNA: TGTGCCAGCTCACCCAGACTAGCGGGAGAGGGTACGCAGTATTTT. Amino acids: CASSPRLAGEGTQYF.

The chain links TRBV19 to TRBJ2-3; possibly TRBD2 for D (5 bases). Trimming shortened V by 5 bases and J by 2 bases, and 8 bases separated the two germline ends. Per germline, CDR1 LNHDA and CDR2 SQIVND (reference sequence). This CDR3 has 13 amino acids. CDR3 sequence (DNA): TGTGCCAGTAGTGAGGGCAACACAGATACGCAGTATTTT. Translation: CASSEGNTDTQYF.

The chain couples TRBV20-1 to TRBJ2-3; a possible D gene is TRBD2 (5 bases). Germline V gene sequence: CDR1 DFQATT, CDR2 SNEGSKA (reference sequence). This CDR3 region has 14 residues. V lost 1 base and J lost 2, with 10 bases in between. CDR3 in amino acids: CSARASSVTDTQYF. CDR3 sequence (DNA): TGCAGTGCTAGAGCTAGTAGCGTCACAGATACGCAGTATTTT.

This chain uses TRBV2 with TRBJ2-7, with 9 bases fitting TRBD1. The V gene end was trimmed by 6 bases and the J gene end by 4 bases; junction bases not matched to a gene: 10. The CDR3 sequence is 15 residues long. Germline CDR1 reads SNHLY; CDR2 reads FYNNEI. This chain's CDR3 is CASSRLPGQGYEQYF. DNA for the CDR3: TGTGCCAGCAGCCGGCTACCCGGACAGGGGTACGAGCAGTACTTC.

The J gene is TRBJ2-7, the V gene TRBV6-5; D is unresolved. This CDR3 region has 11 residues. CDR1 is MNHEY, CDR2 SVGAGI, per germline. V lost 6 bases to trimming and J lost 7 bases, with 10 bases between them. DNA for the CDR3: TGTGCCAGCAGCAACGCTCGGGAGCAGTACTTC. Protein product: CASSNAREQYF.